This is a list of T cell receptor beta chains from one sample in a study of human T cells and chemical hapten exposure. TCRdb passed the RACE reads through MiXCR, listing each CDR3 protein once. Altogether 300,000 to 450,000 distinct CDR3 sequences are present, more than 4.5% being singletons, with the ten largest covering 2% to 2.5%. The specimen was whole blood, collected in connection with sensitization to the hapten diphenylcyclopropenone (DPC). Source of these receptors: a woman between 50 and 59 years old with alopecia areata. Some clones in this sample may be carry-over from other donors' samples. The CDR3 runs from the conserved cysteine through the conserved F or W. D genes are given only for firm matches. Rows may omit the clone size; those that give it use once, few, many or a size class.

>-|TRBJ2-7|many|TRBV11-2
TGTGCCAGCAGCTTACTGGCAGGGCCCTACTCCTACGAGCAGTACTTC
CASSLLAGPYSYEQYF
>TRBD1|TRBJ1-5|-|TRBV27
TGTGCCAGCAGTTCCCTAGAAGACAGGGGGCGCGATCAGCCCCAGCATTTT
CASSSLEDRGRDQPQHF
>-|TRBJ2-7|few|TRBV30
TGTGCCTGGAGAGGTCGGGGTAGCTCCTACGAGCAGTACTTC
CAWRGRGSSYEQYF
>TRBD1|TRBJ1-2|many|TRBV28
TGTGCCAGCAGTTCTTCTGGGACAGGGGGCTACACCTTC
CASSSSGTGGYTF
>-|TRBJ1-5|many|TRBV20-1
TGCAGTGCTAGAGGTCCAGGCCCTCCGGGAGCCCAGCATTTT
CSARGPGPPGAQHF
>-|TRBJ2-2|-|TRBV14
TGTGCCAGCAGAAGTGGGCAGGCCGACGGGGAGCTGTTTTTT
CASRSGQADGELFF
>-|TRBJ2-1|-|TRBV3-1
TGTGCCAGCAGCCAAGATCTTGATCCTAGCAGCTCCTACAATGAGCAGTTCTTC
CASSQDLDPSSSYNEQFF
>-|TRBJ1-6|many|TRBV6-6
TGTGCCAGTTCTCCACCGGCAGGGTATAATTCACCCCTCCACTTT
CASSPPAGYNSPLHF
>-|TRBJ2-3|few|TRBV6-5
TGTGCCAGCATAAAGATCGGGGAAGATACGCAGTATTTT
CASIKIGEDTQYF
>TRBD1|TRBJ2-7|many|TRBV29-1
TGCAGCGTCCCGGGACAGGGAGGTTACGAGCAGTACTTC
CSVPGQGGYEQYF
>TRBD1|TRBJ1-1|few|TRBV10-3
TGTGCCGCCGGACAGGGAATAACTGAAGCTTTCTTT
CAAGQGITEAFF
>TRBD2|TRBJ2-4|-|TRBV7-2
TGTGCCAGCAGCACTCACCAACGGACTAGCGGGGGGGCAAACATTCAGTACTTC
CASSTHQRTSGGANIQYF
>-|TRBJ2-3|many|TRBV28
TGTGCCAGCAGGCCCTCAGTAGCGATAGATACGCAGTATTTT
CASRPSVAIDTQYF
>-|TRBJ2-7|few|TRBV6-5
TGTGCCAGCAGTTACGGTGGACAGAGCTCCTACGAGCAGTACTTC
CASSYGGQSSYEQYF
>TRBD1|TRBJ1-2|many|TRBV5-1
TGCGCCAGCAGCATGGGAGGGACAGGATATGGCTACACCTTC
CASSMGGTGYGYTF
>-|TRBJ1-4|many|TRBV6-1
TGTGCCAGCAAGGGCAGGGTCTCGGTCTTTAATGAAAAACTGTTTTTT
CASKGRVSVFNEKLFF
>TRBD2|TRBJ2-7|many|TRBV7-9
TGTGCCAGCAGCTTTCCTAGCGGTACAGAGCAGTACTTC
CASSFPSGTEQYF
>-|TRBJ2-5|few|TRBV12-3/TRBV12-4
TGTGCCAGCAGTCCCAGACTCGAAGTTCAAGAGACCCAGTACTTC
CASSPRLEVQETQYF
>-|TRBJ1-2|many|TRBV12-3/TRBV12-4
TGTGCCAGCAGTTCGTCGGGGGGAAGTATCTATGGCTACACCTTC
CASSSSGGSIYGYTF
>-|TRBJ1-5|few|TRBV6-1
TGTGCCAGCAGTGACCAGGGCCGCAATCAGCCCCAGCATTTT
CASSDQGRNQPQHF
>-|TRBJ1-1|-|TRBV18
TGTGCCAGCTCACCTAGGGACGACACTGAAGCTTTCTTT
CASSPRDDTEAFF
>TRBD2|TRBJ2-3|many|TRBV20-1
TGCAGTGCTAGGGCTAGCGGGGGGCTCGGCACAGATACGCAGTATTTT
CSARASGGLGTDTQYF
>-|TRBJ1-5|-|TRBV30
TGTGCCTGTCAGACGGGAGCGAGGGGGAATCAGCCCCAGCATTTT
CACQTGARGNQPQHF
>-|TRBJ2-7|many|TRBV10-3
TGTGCCATCAGTGGGACCGGCGAGCAGTACTTC
CAISGTGEQYF
>-|TRBJ2-1|once|TRBV12-3/TRBV12-4
TGTGCCAGCAGTCCCCTAGGGGGAGAGCAGCTCTTC
CASSPLGGEQLF
>-|TRBJ1-1|many|TRBV15
TGTGCCACCAGCAGAGGAGAGCTAGCCAACGGGAACACTGAAGCTTTCTTT
CATSRGELANGNTEAFF
>-|TRBJ1-2|many|TRBV6-5
TGTGCCAGCAGTTCCCGGCCGGCATATGGCTACACCTTC
CASSSRPAYGYTF
>TRBD2|TRBJ2-7|-|TRBV3-1
TGTGCCAGCAGCCCATACCTTGGGACTAGCGGGAAAGAGGACGAGCAGTACTTC
CASSPYLGTSGKEDEQYF
>-|TRBJ1-1|few|TRBV6-6
TGTGCCAGCCAATCTTCAGCGGACAACACTGAAGCTTTCTTT
CASQSSADNTEAFF
>TRBD1|TRBJ2-5|-|TRBV11-2
TGTGCCAGCAGCTTTAACAGGGGGTTCCAAGAGACCCAGTACTTC
CASSFNRGFQETQYF
>-|TRBJ2-1|many|TRBV11-2
TGTGCCAGCAGCTCACAATACAGAGGCGGTGAGCAGTTCTTC
CASSSQYRGGEQFF
>-|TRBJ2-3|many|TRBV6-2/TRBV6-3
TGTGCCAGCAGTTACCCTCAAGGGGGTACGGACCTGGAAGATACGCAGTATTTT
CASSYPQGGTDLEDTQYF
>TRBD1|TRBJ1-2|-|TRBV27
TGTGCCAGCAGTTTAATACAGACAGGGGGAAACTATGGCTACACCTTC
CASSLIQTGGNYGYTF
>TRBD2|TRBJ2-3|many|TRBV7-9
TGTGCCAGCAGGCATCCGGGACTAGCGGACCCCGATACGCAGTATTTT
CASRHPGLADPDTQYF
>-|TRBJ2-3|many|TRBV7-9
TGTGCCAGCAGCTTTTCCAGCACAGATACGCAGTATTTT
CASSFSSTDTQYF
>-|TRBJ1-2|many|TRBV9
TGTGCCAGCAGCGTAGCGGGGTTCACCGGGGGCGCGGATGGCTACACCTTC
CASSVAGFTGGADGYTF
>-|TRBJ2-1|many|TRBV29-1
TGCAGCGTTAGGGCCGGCATGAGGGAGTACTACAATGAGCAGTTCTTC
CSVRAGMREYYNEQFF
>-|TRBJ2-1|many|TRBV5-1
TGCGCCAGCACCCCGAGGGGTTCGGGGTCCTACAATGAGCAGTTCTTC
CASTPRGSGSYNEQFF
>-|TRBJ1-2|many|TRBV4-3
TGCGCCAGCAGCCAAGAAACCTACGCTAACTATGGCTACACCTTC
CASSQETYANYGYTF
>-|TRBJ2-2|many|TRBV14
TGTGCCAGCAGCCAAGAGATTATGAGCGGGGAGCTGTTTTTT
CASSQEIMSGELFF
>-|TRBJ2-3|few|TRBV7-9
TGTGCCAGCAGCTTAGACCCAGGACATAGCACAGATACGCAGTATTTT
CASSLDPGHSTDTQYF
>-|TRBJ1-2|many|TRBV11-2
TGTGCCAGCAGCTTAGAAGGGGCTTCTAACTATGGCTACACCTTC
CASSLEGASNYGYTF